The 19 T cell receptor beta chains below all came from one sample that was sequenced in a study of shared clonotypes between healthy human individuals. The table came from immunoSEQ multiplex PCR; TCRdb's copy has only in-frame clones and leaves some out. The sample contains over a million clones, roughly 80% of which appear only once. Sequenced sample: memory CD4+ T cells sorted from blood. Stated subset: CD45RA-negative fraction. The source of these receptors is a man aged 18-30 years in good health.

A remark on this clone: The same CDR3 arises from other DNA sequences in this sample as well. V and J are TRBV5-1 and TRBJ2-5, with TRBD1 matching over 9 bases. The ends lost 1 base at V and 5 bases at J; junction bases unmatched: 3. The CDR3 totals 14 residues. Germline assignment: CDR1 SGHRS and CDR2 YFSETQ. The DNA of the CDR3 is TGCGCCAGCAGCTTGACAGGGGGCCTGGAGACCCAGTACTTC. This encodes CASSLTGGLETQYF.

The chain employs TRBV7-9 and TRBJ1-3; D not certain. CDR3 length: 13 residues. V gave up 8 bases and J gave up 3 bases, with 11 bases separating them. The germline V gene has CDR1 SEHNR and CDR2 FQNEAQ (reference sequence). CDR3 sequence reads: CASSTANGNTIYF. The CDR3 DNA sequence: TGTGCCAGCTCCACAGCAAATGGAAACACCATATATTTT.

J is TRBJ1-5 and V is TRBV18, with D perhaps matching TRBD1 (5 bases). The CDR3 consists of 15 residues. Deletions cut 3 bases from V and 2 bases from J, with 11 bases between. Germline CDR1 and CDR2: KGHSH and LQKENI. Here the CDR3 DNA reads TGTGCCAGCTCACCGACCCCGGGGGGCAATCAGCCCCAGCATTTT. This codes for CASSPTPGGNQPQHF.

As DNA, the CDR3 is TGCGCCAGCAGCTTGGGTGGCAGGGGGACAGATACGCAGTATTTT. Protein sequence: CASSLGGRGTDTQYF. The chain uses TRBV5-1 and TRBJ2-3, with 7 bases that match TRBD1. This CDR3 contains 15 residues. The V and J ends lost 0 bases and 3 bases, in that order; junction bases with no gene match: 4. Germline V lookup: CDR1 SGHRS, CDR2 YFSETQ.

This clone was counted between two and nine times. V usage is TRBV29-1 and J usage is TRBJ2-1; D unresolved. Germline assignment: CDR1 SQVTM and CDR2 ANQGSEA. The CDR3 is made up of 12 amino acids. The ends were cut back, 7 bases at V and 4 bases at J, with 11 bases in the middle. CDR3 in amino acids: CSAADHYNEQFF. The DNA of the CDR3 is TGCAGCGCTGCGGACCATTACAATGAGCAGTTCTTC.

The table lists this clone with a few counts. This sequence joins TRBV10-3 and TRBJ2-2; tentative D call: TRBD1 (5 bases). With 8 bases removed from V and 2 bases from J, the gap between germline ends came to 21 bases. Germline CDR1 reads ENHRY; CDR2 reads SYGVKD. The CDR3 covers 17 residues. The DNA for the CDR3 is TGTGCCATCGCCGGTTCTACAGGCCTCATCAACACCGGGGAGCTGTTTTTT. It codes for CAIAGSTGLINTGELFF.

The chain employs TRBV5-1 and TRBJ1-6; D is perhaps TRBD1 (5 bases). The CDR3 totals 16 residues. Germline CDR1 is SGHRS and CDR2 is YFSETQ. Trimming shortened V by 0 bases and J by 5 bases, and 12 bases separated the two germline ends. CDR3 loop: CASSLVSWGNNSPLHF. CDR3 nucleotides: TGCGCCAGCAGCTTGGTATCTTGGGGCAATAATTCACCCCTCCACTTT.

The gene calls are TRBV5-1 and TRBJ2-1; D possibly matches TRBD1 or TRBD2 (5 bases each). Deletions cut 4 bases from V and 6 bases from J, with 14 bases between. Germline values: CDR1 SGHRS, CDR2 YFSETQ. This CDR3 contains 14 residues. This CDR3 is CASSGSRDGNEQFF. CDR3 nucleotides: TGCGCCAGCAGCGGGTCCAGGGACGGCAATGAGCAGTTCTTC.

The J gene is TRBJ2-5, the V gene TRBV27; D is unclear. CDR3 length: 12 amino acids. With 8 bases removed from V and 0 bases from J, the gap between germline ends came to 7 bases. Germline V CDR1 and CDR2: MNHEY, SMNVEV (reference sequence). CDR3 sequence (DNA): TGTGCCAGCGGTGGCTACCAAGAGACCCAGTACTTC. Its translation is CASGGYQETQYF.

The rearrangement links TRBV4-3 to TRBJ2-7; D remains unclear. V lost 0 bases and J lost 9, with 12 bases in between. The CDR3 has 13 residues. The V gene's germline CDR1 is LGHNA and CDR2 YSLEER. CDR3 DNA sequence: TGCGCCAGCAGCCAAGATCTCAGGACGGGGCAGTACTTC. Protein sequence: CASSQDLRTGQYF.

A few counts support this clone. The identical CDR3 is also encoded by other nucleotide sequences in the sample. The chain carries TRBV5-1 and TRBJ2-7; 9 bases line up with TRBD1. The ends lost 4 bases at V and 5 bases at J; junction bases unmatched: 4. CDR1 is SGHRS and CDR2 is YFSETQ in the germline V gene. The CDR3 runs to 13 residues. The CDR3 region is CASSLGQGDEQYF. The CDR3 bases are TGCGCCAGCAGCCTGGGACAGGGAGACGAGCAGTACTTC.

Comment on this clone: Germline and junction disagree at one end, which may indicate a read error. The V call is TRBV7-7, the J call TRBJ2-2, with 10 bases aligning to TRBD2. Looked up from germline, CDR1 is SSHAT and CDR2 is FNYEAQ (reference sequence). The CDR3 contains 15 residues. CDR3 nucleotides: TGTGCTAGCAGAACTGGACTAGCGGACACCGGGGAGCTGTTTTTT. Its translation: CASRTGLADTGELFF.

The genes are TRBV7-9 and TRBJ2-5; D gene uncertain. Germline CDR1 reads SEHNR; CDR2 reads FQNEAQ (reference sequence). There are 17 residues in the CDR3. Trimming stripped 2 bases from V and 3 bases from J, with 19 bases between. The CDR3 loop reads CASSLRHLLVQEETQYF. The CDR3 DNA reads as TGTGCCAGCAGCTTACGCCATCTGTTGGTCCAAGAAGAGACCCAGTACTTC.

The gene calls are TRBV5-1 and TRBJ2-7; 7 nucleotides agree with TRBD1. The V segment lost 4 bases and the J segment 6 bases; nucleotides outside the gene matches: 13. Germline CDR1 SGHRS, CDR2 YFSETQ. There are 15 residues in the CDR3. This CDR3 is CASSQTGASRGEQYF. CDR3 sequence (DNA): TGCGCCAGCAGCCAAACAGGGGCCTCTCGGGGCGAGCAGTACTTC.

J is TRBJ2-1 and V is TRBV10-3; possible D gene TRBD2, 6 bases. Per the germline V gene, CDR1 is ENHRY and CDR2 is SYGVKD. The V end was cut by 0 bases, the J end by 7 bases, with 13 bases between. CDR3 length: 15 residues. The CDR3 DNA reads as TGTGCCATCAGTGAGTCGTCTAGTGGGGGGAATGAGCAGTTCTTC. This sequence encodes CAISESSSGGNEQFF.

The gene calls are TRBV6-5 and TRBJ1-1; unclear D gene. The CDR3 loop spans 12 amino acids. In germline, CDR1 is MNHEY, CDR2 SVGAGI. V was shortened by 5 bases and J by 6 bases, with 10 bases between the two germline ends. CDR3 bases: TGTGCCAGCAGTCACTTACGGGCTGAAGCTTTCTTT. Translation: CASSHLRAEAFF.

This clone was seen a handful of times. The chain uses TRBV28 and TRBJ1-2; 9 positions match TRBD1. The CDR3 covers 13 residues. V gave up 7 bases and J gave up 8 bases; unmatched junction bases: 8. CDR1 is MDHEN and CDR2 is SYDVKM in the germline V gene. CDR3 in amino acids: CASIAGQGRGYTF. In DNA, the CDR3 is TGTGCCAGCATTGCGGGACAGGGTAGGGGCTACACCTTC.

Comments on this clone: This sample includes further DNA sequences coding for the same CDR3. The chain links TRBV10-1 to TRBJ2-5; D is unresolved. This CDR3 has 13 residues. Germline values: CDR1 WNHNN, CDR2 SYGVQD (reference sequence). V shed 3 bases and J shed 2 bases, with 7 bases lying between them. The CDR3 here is CASSDGRQETQYF. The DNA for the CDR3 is TGCGCCAGCAGTGATGGACGGCAAGAGACCCAGTACTTC.

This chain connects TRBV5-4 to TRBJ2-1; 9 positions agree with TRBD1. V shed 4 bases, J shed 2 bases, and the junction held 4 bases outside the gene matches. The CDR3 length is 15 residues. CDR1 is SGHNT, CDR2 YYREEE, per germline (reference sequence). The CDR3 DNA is TGTGCCAGCAGCCCCAGACAGGGGGCCTACAATGAGCAGTTCTTC. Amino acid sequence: CASSPRQGAYNEQFF.